This paragraph reports one T cell receptor (beta chain). This receptor's antigen is unknown. No quality values exist for individual bases; no much larger clone is one base distant. Its CDR3 holds 16 amino acids, cysteine through phenylalanine. The sequence is cut down to CDR3 DNA, 48 bases in frame from base 1. For this chain, trimming is 2 bases at the V end and 9 bases at the J end, and the number of junction bases without a gene match is 12. Taken from the germline V gene (reference sequence), the CDR1 and CDR2 loops are LGHDT and YNNKEL. The immunoSEQ Assay, a bias-controlled multiplex PCR, was used to amplify TCRbeta CDR3 regions from genomic DNA. The authors' analysis ran thus. Nucleated cell counts per sample were estimated from amplification of reference gene primers within the assay. Sequence reads were collapsed and filtered to measure the absolute abundance of every unique TCRbeta CDR3 rearrangement. For each sample, productive Simpson clonality was calculated as the square root of Simpson's diversity index across productive rearrangements. What TCRdb holds here is the immuneACCESS table cut down to in-frame rearrangements. Part of the clones is not present; checked against another copy, under half of the missing clones reflect an unresolved V gene, and the others are unexplained. V and J calls and clone size are given by that table; D and trimming were obtained from the DNA. Present in this sample are roughly 260,000 clones, over 80% of which were seen just once. The ten largest clones represent about 2.5% of the sample.

Enrolling through a virtual design, the prospective study's participants ranged in age from roughly 18 to 95 years and lived across roughly 24 United States geographic areas. In the prospective study, participants were assigned to cohorts based on the clinical history participants reported in a screening survey and a study questionnaire. In the prospective study, mobile phlebotomists collected whole blood, serum and a nasopharyngeal or oropharyngeal swab from each participant. Over a roughly two-month period, participants in the prospective study had the option of providing additional blood draws and questionnaires. Blood samples from the prospective study were shipped frozen or at room temperature prior to DNA extraction. The entry originates in a study of blood T cell repertoires in COVID-19 (dated by TCRdb to 2019 to 2021). Study-wide context: Samples covering the acute and convalescent phases of COVID-19 were provided by collaborators in the United States, Italy and Spain. The material from the prospective study consisted of cDNA or gDNA derived from T cells, B-cell-depleted T cells, or PBMCs. Deeply sampled blood TCRbeta repertoires from subjects exposed to, actively infected with, or recovered from COVID-19 were included in the dataset. The repertoires were released in a freely available public database meant as a resource for research on the immune response to SARS-CoV-2. Samples were obtained from the ongoing ImmuneRACE study (first 160 participants) and from 1,254 subjects provided by 6 global collaborators. The sample metadata nearly always contained a de-identified subject ID, COVID-19 status, age in years and sex. Where HLA class I and class II types were available, the types were taken from metadata supplied by the sample provider, not from assay-based typing.

Broader findings and caveats from the paper: The quantity of clinical and demographic metadata differed by source and by participant and was supplied without curation.

Sequenced material: PBMCs or T cells enriched from blood (not recorded which). Recombination linked TRBV3-1 (or the pseudogene TRBV3-2) to TRBJ1-5; TRBD1 agrees with 8 junctional bases. This sequence was found in a woman aged 30 to 39 with acute COVID-19. The base sequence is TGTGCCAGCAGCCAAATGCCAGGGGGCGGGGGAGGGCCCCAGCATTTT. Translated, it gives CASSQMPGGGGGPQHF.